The T cell receptor (beta chain) described here comes from a study of T cells in Graves' hyperthyroidism and ophthalmopathy. This clonotype was counted at least ten times. Antigen unknown. Template material for amplifying TCR beta CDR3 regions consisted of RNA transcripts. The HTBI primer set was used in a first-round RT-PCR of the TCR CDR3. Via MiXCR, TCRdb re-called the multiplex PCR reads, giving one row per CDR3 protein. Of some 460,000 distinct CDR3 sequences listed, approximately 14% are singletons. Germline CDR1 reads SNHLY; CDR2 reads FYNNEI. There are 13 residues in the CDR3. V dropped 7 bases and J dropped 1 base, with 10 bases sitting between them. No ophthalmopathy progression within 18 months constituted stable Graves' hyperthyroidism. Patients aged 18 to 65 had newly diagnosed hyperthyroidism that had lasted under 2 months. General study findings and limits: The blood repertoire included most of the expanded thyroid clonotypes above 0.001.

The chain links TRBV2 to TRBJ1-1; D not resolved. The TCR sequence derives from a young woman with Graves' hyperthyroidism. Sequenced material: blood. CDR3 sequence (DNA): TGTGCCAGCACCCGGACGAGGAACACTGAAGCTTTCTTT. This sequence encodes CASTRTRNTEAFF.